These 30 T cell receptor beta chains were all obtained from the same sample, sequenced in a study of monozygotic twins with inflammatory bowel disease (dated by TCRdb to about 2019). To prepare the library, 5' RACE was applied. The listed sequencing device is Illumina HiSeq 2500. Each entry corresponds to one CDR3 protein sequence from reads that TCRdb reprocessed, and DNA is not given. The sample has approximately 400,000 distinct CDR3 sequences on record. 2.6% of the sample is in the top ten clones. The specimen sequenced was blood. The origin of the receptors is a human donor with ulcerative colitis or Crohn's disease, or a healthy co-twin of an affected twin (not recorded which).

J is TRBJ1-2 and V is TRBV24-1; without DNA, the TCRdb call of TRBD1 cannot be checked. Germline V gene lookup returns CDR1 KGHDR and CDR2 SFDVKD. The CDR3 is 11 amino acids. CDR3 amino acids: CATSDLQGFYF.

This chain links TRBV11-2 with TRBJ2-1; TCRdb calls TRBD1, which cannot be checked without DNA. The germline V gene has CDR1 SGHAT and CDR2 FQNNGV. The CDR3 covers 17 residues. CDR3 loop: CASSGRSRSHSYNEQFF.

V and J are TRBV7-2 and TRBJ2-7. Germline V gene lookup returns CDR1 SGHTA and CDR2 FQGNSA. The CDR3 has 13 residues. The CDR3 reads CVSSLLMSYEQYF.

CDR3 amino acids: CASSQKQENYGYTF. The genes are TRBV5-4 and TRBJ1-2; absent DNA, TCRdb's TRBD1 call cannot be checked. CDR3 length equals 14 residues. Germline assignment: CDR1 SGHNT and CDR2 YYREEE (reference sequence).

The chain combines TRBV12-3 or TRBV12-4 with TRBJ2-5; TCRdb calls TRBD1, which cannot be checked without DNA. The CDR3 has 17 residues. CDR3 sequence reads: CASSSPPGQQFQETQYF.

The gene calls are TRBV4-3 and TRBJ1-1; TCRdb lists TRBD1, though no DNA is available to test this call. CDR3 size: 16 residues. CDR1 is LGHNA, CDR2 YSLEER, per germline. CDR3 amino acids: CASSQGVPGGFTEAFF.

V gene TRBV5-1 combines with J gene TRBJ2-1. Germline V gene lookup returns CDR1 SGHRS and CDR2 YFSETQ. This CDR3 spans 13 amino acids. CDR3 in amino acids: CASRPDASNEQFF.

The chain combines TRBV3-1 with TRBJ2-7; TCRdb selects TRBD1, and the lack of DNA leaves this call unchecked. Germline V CDR1 and CDR2: LGHDT, YNNKEL (reference sequence). The CDR3 has 14 amino acids. The CDR3 reads CASSRVYRDPEQYF.

CDR3 loop: CASSLGVGGAGNEKLFF. This chain uses TRBV7-2 with TRBJ1-4; the D call of TRBD1 rests on TCRdb alone, since no DNA is present to check it. CDR1 and CDR2 from the germline V gene are SGHTA and FQGNSA. The CDR3 covers 17 residues.

This sequence joins TRBV7-3 and TRBJ2-7; TCRdb's D gene call, TRBD1, goes unchecked for lack of DNA. Germline V lookup: CDR1 SGHTA, CDR2 FQGTGA. The CDR3 is made up of 13 amino acids. The chain's CDR3 is CASSYDRDHEQYF.

The V call is TRBV15, the J call TRBJ2-3; lacking DNA, the TRBD2 call made by TCRdb goes unchecked. CDR3 length: 17 residues. Germline V gene lookup returns CDR1 LNHNV and CDR2 YYDKDF (reference sequence). The CDR3 loop reads CATSRDLVGRETDTQYF.

This sequence joins TRBV7-2 and TRBJ2-1; TCRdb indicates TRBD2, and absent DNA this call remains unverified. Looked up from germline, CDR1 is SGHTA and CDR2 is FQGNSA. This CDR3 region has 13 residues. This CDR3 reads CASSPRESREQFF. Looking up the rest from reference TRBV7-2 and TRBJ2-1 gives the full variable domain: GAGVSQSPSNKVTEKGKDVELRCDPISGHTALYWYRQSLGQGLEFLIYFQGNSAPDKSGLPSDRFSAERTGGSVSTLTIQRTQQEDSAVYLCASSPRESREQFFGPGTRLTVL.

The genes are TRBV20-1 and TRBJ1-1. This CDR3 contains 13 residues. Germline CDR1 and CDR2: DFQATT and SNEGSKA (reference sequence). The CDR3 here is CSARRDWNTEAFF.

J is TRBJ2-1 and V is TRBV19. Germline V lookup: CDR1 LNHDA, CDR2 SQIVND (reference sequence). The CDR3 extends over 13 amino acids. The CDR3 here is CASSIGLYNEQFF. Combining the CDR3 with reference TRBV19 and TRBJ2-1 gives the whole variable domain DGGITQSPKYLFRKEGQNVTLSCEQNLNHDAMYWYRQDPGQGLRLIYYSQIVNDFQKGDIAEGYSVSREKKESFPLTVTSAQKNPTAFYLCASSIGLYNEQFFGPGTRLTVL.

The chain recombines TRBV12-3 or TRBV12-4 with TRBJ2-5; checking the TCRdb D call of TRBD1 is not possible without DNA. The CDR3 runs to 14 residues. This CDR3 reads CASSAWDRQETQYF.

CDR3 loop: CAWSVRWQDKRGTEAFF. The chain recombines TRBV30 with TRBJ1-1. Germline CDR1 and CDR2: GTSNPN and SVGIG (reference sequence). This CDR3 has 17 residues.

The chain joins TRBV4-2 to TRBJ2-7. The CDR3 runs 15 residues. CDR1 and CDR2 (germline): LGHNA, YNFKEQ. CDR3: CASSQSTQVRYEQYF.

The rearrangement uses TRBV19 and TRBJ2-1; as DNA is missing, the TRBD1 call by TCRdb cannot be tested. The CDR3 consists of 15 residues. CDR1 and CDR2 from the germline V gene are LNHDA and SQIVND (reference sequence). CDR3 loop: CASSRNFAGGDEQFF.

The J gene is TRBJ2-7, the V gene TRBV3-1. The germline CDR1 and CDR2 sequences are LGHDT and YNNKEL (reference sequence). This CDR3 has 16 amino acids. The CDR3 region is CASSQDRGGGPYEQYF.

The chain recombines TRBV7-8 with TRBJ2-7; no DNA is available, so the TRBD1 call from TCRdb remains unchecked. This CDR3 spans 14 amino acids. CDR1 and CDR2 from the germline V gene are SGHVS and FQNEAQ. The CDR3 here is CASSLPRATYEQYF.

The CDR3 reads CASSPSADTDTQYF. This chain connects TRBV18 to TRBJ2-3. Germline CDR1 reads KGHSH; CDR2 reads LQKENI. The CDR3 consists of 14 residues.

The chain joins TRBV6-1 to TRBJ2-3; TCRdb returns TRBD1, unconfirmable since there is no DNA. In germline, CDR1 is MNHNS, CDR2 SASEGT. The CDR3 spans 12 residues. The CDR3 reads CASSDPDREVRF.

CDR3: CASSLALAGVELAKNIQYF. The rearrangement uses TRBV5-1 and TRBJ2-4; TCRdb outputs TRBD1, but without DNA this stays unchecked. From germline, CDR1 is SGHRS and CDR2 YFSETQ. This CDR3 spans 19 amino acids. Full variable domain (remainder filled in from reference TRBV5-1 and TRBJ2-4): KAGVTQTPRYLIKTRGQQVTLSCSPISGHRSVSWYQQTPGQGLQFLFEYFSETQRNKGNFPGRFSGRQFSNSRSEMNVSTLELGDSALYLCASSLALAGVELAKNIQYFGAGTRLSVL.

The chain couples TRBV29-1 to TRBJ2-7; without DNA, the TCRdb call of TRBD1 cannot be checked. From germline, CDR1 is SQVTM and CDR2 ANQGSEA. CDR3 length: 13 amino acids. The CDR3 sequence: CSVRDRVAYEQYF.

The chain is built from TRBV14 and TRBJ1-1; absent DNA, TCRdb's TRBD1 call cannot be checked. The CDR3 contains 15 residues. Germline CDR1 SGHDN, CDR2 FVKESK. The CDR3: CASSHLTGTSTEAFF.

The chain couples TRBV6-2 or TRBV6-3 to TRBJ2-7. From germline, CDR1 is MNHEY and CDR2 SVGEGT. The CDR3 is 14 amino acids. CDR3 in amino acids: CASSYVDLSYEQYF.

This chain connects TRBV11-1 to TRBJ2-4; the D call of TRBD1 rests on TCRdb alone, since no DNA is present to check it. The CDR3 runs to 14 residues. In germline, CDR1 is SGHAT, CDR2 FQDESV (reference sequence). CDR3: CARGGGWAKNIQYF.

This chain connects TRBV5-1 to TRBJ2-7. The CDR3 consists of 14 residues. CDR1 is SGHRS and CDR2 is YFSETQ in the germline V gene. CDR3 sequence: CASSLVAGSYEQYF. Combining the CDR3 with reference TRBV5-1 and TRBJ2-7 gives the whole variable domain KAGVTQTPRYLIKTRGQQVTLSCSPISGHRSVSWYQQTPGQGLQFLFEYFSETQRNKGNFPGRFSGRQFSNSRSEMNVSTLELGDSALYLCASSLVAGSYEQYFGPGTRLTVT.

V gene TRBV19 combines with J gene TRBJ2-3; the D call of TRBD2 rests on TCRdb alone, since no DNA is present to check it. From germline, CDR1 is LNHDA and CDR2 SQIVND (reference sequence). This CDR3 spans 16 amino acids. The CDR3 loop is CASTPPERGVLNTQYF.

V is TRBV14 and J is TRBJ2-5. Per germline, CDR1 SGHDN and CDR2 FVKESK. The CDR3 length is 12 residues. CDR3 amino acids: CASSQVRETQYF.